A single sample is the source of the 10 T cell receptor beta chains below, sequenced in a study of T cells after yellow fever vaccination. Using its own MiXCR run on the 5' RACE reads, TCRdb lists one record per CDR3 protein. Among more than 95,000 distinct CDR3 sequences listed, more than 7.5% were seen once. The material was CD8+ T cells sorted from PBMCs, obtained on the day of the yellow fever booster vaccination. Source of these receptors: a man aged 18 to 30 who received the YFV17D yellow fever vaccine.

The gene calls are TRBV7-8 and TRBJ1-3, with D perhaps TRBD1 (6 bases). The CDR3 covers 18 residues. Trimming shortened V by 1 base and J by 0 bases, and 16 bases separated the two germline ends. CDR1 and CDR2 (germline): SGHVS, FQNEAQ. CDR3 loop: CASSLGWGPRRSGNTIYF. CDR3 coding DNA: TGTGCCAGCAGCTTAGGTTGGGGGCCGCGTCGCTCTGGAAACACCATATATTTT.

This rearrangement joins TRBV9 to TRBJ1-5; D not certain. V lost 0 bases and J 9 bases, leaving 13 bases between the germline ends. CDR3 size: 14 residues. CDR1 is SGDLS, CDR2 YYNGEE, per germline. CDR3 nucleotide sequence: TGTGCCAGCAGCGTAGGTGGTGGGGTATCGCCCCAGCATTTT. It is translated as CASSVGGGVSPQHF.

In the case of this clonotype: The junction departs from germline at one end; a sequencing error may be responsible. The V call is TRBV4-2, the J call TRBJ2-3; 11 bases match TRBD2. This CDR3 region has 16 residues. The germline V gene has CDR1 LGHNA and CDR2 YNFKEQ. CDR3 nucleotide sequence: TGTGCCAGCAGCCAAGATCTAGCGGGGGGCACATATACGCTGTATTTT. Its translation: CASSQDLAGGTYTLYF.

In this sample, this clonotype turned up a few times. The V call is TRBV12-3 or TRBV12-4, the J call TRBJ2-2; D is ambiguous. This CDR3 comprises 15 residues. Trimming cost V 7 bases and J 8 bases, with 20 bases left between them. The CDR3 sequence is CASTLGRGSGGELFF. For the CDR3, the DNA is TGTGCCAGCACCCTGGGCCGTGGATCCGGGGGGGAGCTGTTTTTT.

This clonotype appeared a few times. One junction end disagrees with the germline gene, perhaps due to a read error. The V gene is TRBV6-6, the J gene TRBJ1-2; D is possibly TRBD1 (5 bases). Germline lookup yields CDR1 MNHNY and CDR2 SVGAGI (reference sequence). The length of the CDR3 is 16 residues. CDR3 in DNA: TGTGGCAGCAGTTACCGGCTCGACAGTCTGCACTATGGCTACACCTTC. It is translated as CGSSYRLDSLHYGYTF.

V gene TRBV7-6 combines with J gene TRBJ2-1; D uncertain. The germline V and J ends were trimmed by 5 bases and 8 bases, with 19 bases remaining between them. Germline V lookup: CDR1 SGHVS, CDR2 FNYEAQ. CDR3 length: 15 amino acids. The CDR3 here is CASSLSHSTVDEQFF. The CDR3 DNA sequence: TGTGCCAGCAGCCTGTCGCACTCCACGGTCGATGAGCAGTTCTTC.

This clonotype was seen many times. As DNA, the CDR3 is TGTGCCATCAGTGACGGCGGCTCTAGCACAGATACGCAGTATTTT. This gives the protein CAISDGGSSTDTQYF. This chain joins TRBV10-3 and TRBJ2-3; D not certain. This CDR3 has 15 amino acids. V lost 3 bases and J 0 bases, leaving 10 bases between the germline ends. Germline V CDR1 and CDR2: ENHRY, SYGVKD.

The table lists this clonotype with many counts. The chain recombines TRBV4-1 with TRBJ2-3, with TRBD1 identical over 10 bases. Germline lookup yields CDR1 MGHRA and CDR2 YSYEKL. The CDR3 is 17 residues long. V was pared by 0 bases and J by 5 bases, with 8 bases of the junction left unmatched. CDR3 nucleotide sequence: TGCGCCAGCAGCCAAGAACCGGGACAGGGGCTCAGAGATACGCAGTATTTT. Its translation: CASSQEPGQGLRDTQYF.

This clonotype was detected many times. The chain recombines TRBV12-3 or TRBV12-4 with TRBJ1-2; D might be TRBD1 (6 bases). With 6 bases removed from V and 6 bases from J, the gap between germline ends came to 17 bases. The length of the CDR3 is 14 residues. CDR3 sequence: CASSYKRTVHGYTF. The CDR3 DNA reads TGTGCCAGCAGCTACAAAAGGACAGTGCATGGCTACACCTTC.

Only a few counts were recorded for this clonotype. The J gene is TRBJ2-7, the V gene TRBV4-1; 10 bases match TRBD1. The CDR3 runs 13 residues. Germline lookup yields CDR1 MGHRA and CDR2 YSYEKL. Unmatched junction bases numbered 1, after V lost 3 bases and J lost 5 bases. CDR3 nucleotides: TGCGCCAGCAGCCAGGGGACAGGGGACGAGCAGTACTTC. It translates to CASSQGTGDEQYF.